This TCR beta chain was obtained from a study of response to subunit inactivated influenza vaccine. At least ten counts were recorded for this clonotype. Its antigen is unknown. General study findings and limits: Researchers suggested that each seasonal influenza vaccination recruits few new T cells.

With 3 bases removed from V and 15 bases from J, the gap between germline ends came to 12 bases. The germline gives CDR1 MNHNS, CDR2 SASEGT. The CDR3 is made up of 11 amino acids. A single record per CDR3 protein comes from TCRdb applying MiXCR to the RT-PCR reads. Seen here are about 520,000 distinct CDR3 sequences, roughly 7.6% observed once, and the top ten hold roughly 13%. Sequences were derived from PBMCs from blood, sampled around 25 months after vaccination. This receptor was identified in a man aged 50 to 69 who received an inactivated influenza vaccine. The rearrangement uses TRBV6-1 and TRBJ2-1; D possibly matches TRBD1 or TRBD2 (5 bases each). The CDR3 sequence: CASSDTGTPFF. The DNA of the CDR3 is TGTGCCAGCAGTGATACGGGGACCCCGTTCTTC.